This TCR beta chain was found in a study of brain T cells in children with intractable seizures. Study findings and constraints: Absence of clones before surgery may stem from lower sequencing depth.

Measured with immunoSEQ multiplex PCR; TCRdb has only the in-frame clones, and not every one. Of fewer than 50,000 clones in the sample, 75% to 95% are singletons; the top ten hold 6.3%. Surgery cases with the highest brain T cell transcript signatures were chosen for sequencing. V dropped 2 bases and J dropped 6; count of bases not matched to a gene: 6. The CDR3 loop spans 13 amino acids. Germline lookup yields CDR1 GTSNPN and CDR2 SVGIG (reference sequence). To note about this clone: Its specificity is unknown.

Sample: peripheral blood, taken at surgery. The sequence was obtained from a girl aged 2 to 9 with tuberous sclerosis and intractable seizures. The chain has TRBV30 and TRBJ2-7; 8 bases are a match to TRBD1. The CDR3 DNA reads TGTGCCTGGAGTCCTTGGACAGGGACCGAGCAGTACTTC. Translation gives CAWSPWTGTEQYF.